Listed here are 24 T cell receptor beta chains from one sample, sequenced in a study of T cell responses to AZD1222 COVID-19 vaccine. Assay: immunoSEQ multiplex PCR; the TCRdb copy retains only in-frame clones and omits some. The table has more than 85,000 clones, around 90% seen once. Sequenced material: peripheral blood, taken on day 0 of AZD1222 vaccination. Receptors originate from an adult in good health.

This sequence joins TRBV12-5 and TRBJ1-4, with a tentative D call TRBD1 (5 bases). This CDR3 comprises 14 residues. Germline CDR1 reads LGHNT; CDR2 reads FRNRAP. V dropped 3 bases and J dropped 0 bases, with 5 bases sitting between them. The CDR3 nucleotides read TGTGCTAGTGGTTTAGGGGCAACTAATGAAAAACTGTTTTTT. It specifies CASGLGATNEKLFF.

The V call is TRBV13, the J call TRBJ1-1; 8 nucleotides match TRBD1. Looked up from germline, CDR1 is PRHDT and CDR2 is FYEKMQ (reference sequence). This CDR3 has 15 amino acids. J lost 0 bases, V lost 5 bases, and 5 bases had no gene match. The CDR3 reads CASSPGTGLNTEAFF. CDR3 sequence (DNA): TGTGCCAGCAGCCCCGGGACAGGACTGAACACTGAAGCTTTCTTT.

The genes are TRBV30 and TRBJ2-1; 8 bases agree with TRBD1. Germline V gene sequence: CDR1 GTSNPN, CDR2 SVGIG (reference sequence). The CDR3 loop spans 14 amino acids. V shed 1 base and J 5 bases; nucleotides not matched to a gene: 4. CDR3 residues: CAWSAGTGNNEQFF. The CDR3 nucleotides read TGTGCCTGGAGTGCCGGGACAGGAAACAATGAGCAGTTCTTC.

This chain uses TRBV28 with TRBJ2-7, with TRBD1 as a possible D gene (5 bases). Trimming pared 5 bases from V and 0 bases from J, leaving 14 bases between. The germline CDR1 and CDR2 sequences are MDHEN and SYDVKM. This CDR3 contains 15 residues. The CDR3 region has the DNA TGTGCCAGCAGTCCCTTGACAGTTGGCTCCTACGAGCAGTACTTC. Its translation is CASSPLTVGSYEQYF.

This clone was recorded once. This chain uses TRBV28 with TRBJ2-7, with D perhaps TRBD1 (5 bases). CDR1 and CDR2 (germline): MDHEN, SYDVKM. This CDR3 is 13 amino acids long. V dropped 2 bases and J dropped 2 bases, with 7 bases sitting between them. This CDR3 is CASSLGRAYEQYF. CDR3 nucleotides: TGTGCCAGCAGTTTAGGCAGGGCCTACGAGCAGTACTTC.

The genes are TRBV7-2 and TRBJ2-1; D gene ambiguous. The CDR3 covers 15 residues. CDR1 and CDR2 from the germline V gene are SGHTA and FQGNSA. The V end was cut by 7 bases, the J end by 0 bases, with 13 bases between. Written as DNA, the CDR3 is TGTGCCAGCACCCTGGGCGTATACTCCTACAATGAGCAGTTCTTC. Protein: CASTLGVYSYNEQFF. The full variable domain, with the rest looked up from reference TRBV7-2 and TRBJ2-1, is GAGVSQSPSNKVTEKGKDVELRCDPISGHTALYWYRQSLGQGLEFLIYFQGNSAPDKSGLPSDRFSAERTGGSVSTLTIQRTQQEDSAVYLCASTLGVYSYNEQFFGPGTRLTVL.

The chain is built from TRBV6-5 and TRBJ2-7, with D uncertain. V dropped 2 bases and J dropped 2 bases, with 13 bases sitting between them. CDR1 is MNHEY and CDR2 is SVGAGI in the germline V gene. The CDR3 is 15 amino acids. CDR3 region: CASSYQEPATYEQYF. The CDR3 DNA sequence: TGTGCCAGCAGTTACCAGGAGCCAGCCACCTACGAGCAGTACTTC.

The V call is TRBV6-5, the J call TRBJ2-1; 10 bases match TRBD1. The CDR3 extends over 15 amino acids. CDR1 and CDR2 from the germline V gene are MNHEY and SVGAGI. Losses at the gene ends were 6 bases for V and 7 bases for J; bases not matched to a gene: 9. The CDR3 sequence: CASRGTGAQGNEQFF. DNA for the CDR3: TGTGCCAGCAGGGGGACAGGGGCCCAGGGGAATGAGCAGTTCTTC.

The genes are TRBV5-1 and TRBJ2-7; 12 nucleotides line up with TRBD1. The CDR3 runs to 15 residues. The ends lost 3 bases at V and 2 bases at J; junction bases unmatched: 3. The germline V gene has CDR1 SGHRS and CDR2 YFSETQ. This CDR3 reads CASSWGTGGTYEQYF. The CDR3 region has the DNA TGCGCCAGCAGCTGGGGGACAGGGGGCACCTACGAGCAGTACTTC. Filled out from reference TRBV5-1 and TRBJ2-7, the complete variable domain reads KAGVTQTPRYLIKTRGQQVTLSCSPISGHRSVSWYQQTPGQGLQFLFEYFSETQRNKGNFPGRFSGRQFSNSRSEMNVSTLELGDSALYLCASSWGTGGTYEQYFGPGTRLTVT.

V usage is TRBV7-8 and J usage is TRBJ2-1, with 10 bases lining up with TRBD1. The germline V gene encodes CDR1 SGHVS and CDR2 FQNEAQ. The CDR3 spans 15 residues. Trimming at V came to 5 bases and at J to 6 bases, leaving 7 bases not matched to a gene. CDR3 residues: CASSRDRGRGNEQFF. CDR3 coding DNA: TGTGCCAGCAGCCGGGACAGGGGAAGGGGCAATGAGCAGTTCTTC.

This clone was recorded once. The chain couples TRBV28 to TRBJ2-3; 9 bases line up with TRBD1. The V and J ends lost 3 bases and 2 bases, in that order; junction bases with no gene match: 6. The CDR3 is 16 amino acids. Germline V lookup: CDR1 MDHEN, CDR2 SYDVKM. The CDR3 coding sequence is TGTGCCAGCAGTTTGGCGACAGGGGGATTCACAGATACGCAGTATTTT. This gives the protein CASSLATGGFTDTQYF.

This rearrangement joins TRBV30 to TRBJ1-5; D not resolved. V was shortened by 1 base and J by 2 bases, with 9 bases between the two germline ends. The CDR3 is 14 residues long. Germline CDR1 and CDR2: GTSNPN and SVGIG (reference sequence). DNA of the CDR3: TGTGCCTGGAGTGCCGGAATTGGCAATCAGCCCCAGCATTTT. Amino acids: CAWSAGIGNQPQHF.

V is TRBV28 and J is TRBJ2-7; D might be TRBD1 (6 bases). Germline CDR1 reads MDHEN; CDR2 reads SYDVKM. V lost 5 bases, J lost 4 bases, and 27 bases lay in between. This CDR3 has 18 residues. The CDR3 region is CASSRSLGLGTSEYEQYF. The DNA for the CDR3 is TGTGCCAGCAGTCGATCACTGGGGCTCGGGACATCAGAATACGAGCAGTACTTC.

This clone was recorded only once. The J gene is TRBJ1-1, the V gene TRBV29-1; tentative D call: TRBD1 (5 bases). Germline V lookup: CDR1 SQVTM, CDR2 ANQGSEA. Trimming stripped 5 bases from V and 5 bases from J, with 12 bases between. The CDR3 length is 12 residues. The CDR3 coding sequence is TGCAGCGTTCCAGGGCCCCGGACTGAAGCTTTCTTT. This codes for CSVPGPRTEAFF.

This chain connects TRBV7-9 to TRBJ2-7; weak D call: TRBD1 (5 bases). V was shortened by 5 bases and J by 0 bases, with 11 bases between the two germline ends. This CDR3 spans 14 amino acids. CDR1 is SEHNR and CDR2 is FQNEAQ in the germline V gene (reference sequence). The CDR3 region is CASSPGHLSYEQYF. The CDR3 nucleotides read TGTGCCAGCAGCCCCGGACATCTCTCCTACGAGCAGTACTTC.

The chain employs TRBV12-3 or TRBV12-4 and TRBJ1-2; D remains unclear. The CDR3 totals 13 residues. The germline V and J ends were trimmed by 4 bases and 5 bases, with 11 bases remaining between them. This chain's CDR3 is CASSSPGPYGYTF. The CDR3 DNA reads as TGTGCCAGCAGTTCTCCGGGTCCGTATGGCTACACCTTC.

The gene calls are TRBV28 and TRBJ1-6; the D is unclear. Germline-derived CDR1 and CDR2 are MDHEN and SYDVKM. V was pared by 2 bases and J by 6 bases, with 11 bases between. This CDR3 is 15 amino acids long. The CDR3, as DNA: TGTGCCAGCAGTTTACTGGGAGAGAGTAATTCACCCCTCCACTTT. It encodes CASSLLGESNSPLHF.

V gene TRBV7-9 combines with J gene TRBJ2-7; TRBD1 aligns across 7 bases. CDR3 length: 17 residues. The ends lost 6 bases at V and 3 bases at J; junction bases unmatched: 17. Looked up from germline, CDR1 is SEHNR and CDR2 is FQNEAQ (reference sequence). The CDR3 loop is CASRPREKGAKNYEQYF. The CDR3 DNA is TGTGCCAGCAGACCTAGGGAAAAGGGGGCAAAAAACTACGAGCAGTACTTC.

V usage is TRBV7-9 and J usage is TRBJ2-7; D uncertain. The length of the CDR3 is 14 residues. The V gene's germline CDR1 is SEHNR and CDR2 FQNEAQ (reference sequence). Trimming took 1 base from V and 3 from J, leaving 10 bases between them. This chain's CDR3 is CASSLVGQSYEQYF. The CDR3 coding sequence is TGTGCCAGCAGCTTAGTCGGGCAGAGCTACGAGCAGTACTTC. Drawing the rest from reference TRBV7-9 and TRBJ2-7, the complete variable domain is DTGVSQNPRHKITKRGQNVTFRCDPISEHNRLYWYRQTLGQGPEFLTYFQNEAQLEKSRLLSDRFSAERPKGSFSTLEIQRTEQGDSAMYLCASSLVGQSYEQYFGPGTRLTVT.

The CDR3 DNA reads TGTGCCAGCAGCTCTACAGGGTACATGAACACTGAAGCTTTCTTT. As protein: CASSSTGYMNTEAFF. This rearrangement joins TRBV11-2 to TRBJ1-1, with D perhaps TRBD1 (6 bases). The CDR3 has 15 amino acids. The germline CDR1 and CDR2 sequences are SGHAT and FQNNGV. Trimming shortened V by 4 bases and J by 0 bases, and 12 bases separated the two germline ends.

The CDR3 loop reads CASSYAGQGVGNTIYF. CDR3 sequence (DNA): TGTGCCAGCAGTTACGCGGGACAGGGGGTCGGAAACACCATATATTTT. V gene TRBV6-2 or TRBV6-3 combines with J gene TRBJ1-3, with 11 bases lining up with TRBD1. Germline V gives CDR1 MNHEY, CDR2 SVGEGT. The CDR3 runs 16 residues. J lost 4 bases, V lost 2 bases, and 4 bases had no gene match.

This clone came up once. The gene calls are TRBV28 and TRBJ1-2; TRBD1 might be the D (5 bases). CDR1 is MDHEN, CDR2 SYDVKM, per germline. V shed 4 bases and J shed 7 bases, with 13 bases lying between them. The CDR3 runs 13 residues. CDR3 in amino acids: CASSSIGHIGYTF. The DNA of the CDR3 is TGTGCCAGCAGTTCCATTGGACATATTGGCTACACCTTC.

This chain joins TRBV18 and TRBJ1-2; D gene ambiguous. V was pared by 2 bases and J by 2 bases, with 9 bases between. Germline-derived CDR1 and CDR2 are KGHSH and LQKENI. The CDR3 is made up of 14 amino acids. CDR3 nucleotide sequence: TGTGCCAGCTCACCATCAGGCAGCAACTATGGCTACACCTTC. As protein: CASSPSGSNYGYTF. The full variable domain, rest sourced from reference TRBV18 and TRBJ1-2, is NAGVMQNPRHLVRRRGQEARLRCSPMKGHSHVYWYRQLPEEGLKFMVYLQKENIIDESGMPKERFSAEFPKEGPSILRIQQVVRGDSAAYFCASSPSGSNYGYTFGSGTRLTVV.

This sequence joins TRBV30 and TRBJ1-5; D uncertain. The CDR3 has 13 amino acids. V lost 0 bases and J 5 bases, leaving 8 bases between the germline ends. Looked up from germline, CDR1 is GTSNPN and CDR2 is SVGIG (reference sequence). CDR3 sequence: CAWSVTRDQPQHF. CDR3 DNA: TGTGCCTGGAGTGTCACACGGGATCAGCCCCAGCATTTT.